Given below is one T cell receptor beta chain in context. Its antigen is unknown. No base qualities exist here, and no much larger clone lies one base off it. The data derive from a study of cytomegalovirus exposure and HLA in healthy donors listed by TCRdb under 2017. For the wider study: According to a later analysis, the approximately 120 validation repertoires were produced on the same platform as the 700 or so repertoires of the first cohort. The study aimed to test whether signatures of past pathogen exposure could be identified by cataloging public T cell receptors. A separate validation cohort of roughly 130 different subjects was used in addition to the roughly 670-subject first cohort. To predict cytomegalovirus infection status, the study combined high-throughput TCR immunosequencing, statistical association of individual TCRs with disease status, and machine learning. General conclusions and limits of the study: Of the cluster scores, about 94% were above 0 in a later analysis, which found that TCRs clustered in the first cohort also tended to co-occur in the 95 to 150 validation repertoires. Most TCR sequences were observed very rarely across donors, whereas some public TCRs were present in many individuals. A later analysis had no HLA typing for the validation cohort, so co-occurrence there was scored across all 130 or so repertoires. A few of the identified cytomegalovirus-associated TCR beta chains were confirmed in vitro to be specific for cytomegalovirus antigens. The authors suggested that the approach could potentially be extended to other disease states and immunological phenotypes. In the study, around 150 TCR beta chains were listed as associated with cytomegalovirus. The classifier was reported to diagnose cytomegalovirus status with high specificity and sensitivity in both the original and validation cohorts.

The donors belonged to the validation cohort of about 110 subjects, which was separate from the roughly 700-subject first cohort. Library construction relied on the immunoSEQ multiplex PCR assay. Regarding the original processing steps: A statistical classification framework was built for diagnosing cytomegalovirus status from the catalog of TCR beta chain sequences. TCRdb obtained this table from immuneACCESS and retained in-frame rearrangements with V and J assigned. These tables miss some clones; where compared with another copy, unresolved V genes account for less than half of the shortfall, and the remainder is unexplained. V, J and clone size derive from that table, while D and trimming were established from the DNA sequence. This sample holds 160,000 or so clones; around four fifths were observed only once. The leading ten clones occupy around 2.5% of the sample. The CDR3 runs 16 amino acids, cysteine and phenylalanine included. The retained sequence is limited to the CDR3, 48 bases, with the frame set at the first base. CDR1 and CDR2 are read off the germline V gene (reference sequence) as SEHNR and FQNEAQ. V is pruned by 4 bases and J by 3 bases, leaving 9 bases of the junction without a gene match.

The sequence joins TRBV7-9 to TRBJ1-5, with 7 bases matching TRBD1. Sequences were obtained from PBMCs. This receptor was identified in a man younger than 40 in good health and CMV-seropositive. The CDR3 is CASSSLRDRVNQPQHF. The DNA reads TGTGCCAGCAGCTCCTTAAGGGACAGAGTCAATCAGCCCCAGCATTTT.